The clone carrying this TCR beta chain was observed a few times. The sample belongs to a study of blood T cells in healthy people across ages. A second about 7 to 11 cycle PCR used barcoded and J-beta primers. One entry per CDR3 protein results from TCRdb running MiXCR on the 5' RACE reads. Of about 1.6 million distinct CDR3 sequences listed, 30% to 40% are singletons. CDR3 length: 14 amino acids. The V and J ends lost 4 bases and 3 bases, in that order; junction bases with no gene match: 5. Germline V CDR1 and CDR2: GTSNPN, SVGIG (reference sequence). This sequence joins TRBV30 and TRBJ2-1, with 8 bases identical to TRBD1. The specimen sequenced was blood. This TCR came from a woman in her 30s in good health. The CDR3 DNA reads TGTGCCTGGATCGGACAGGGATACTACAATGAGCAGTTCTTC. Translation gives CAWIGQGYYNEQFF.